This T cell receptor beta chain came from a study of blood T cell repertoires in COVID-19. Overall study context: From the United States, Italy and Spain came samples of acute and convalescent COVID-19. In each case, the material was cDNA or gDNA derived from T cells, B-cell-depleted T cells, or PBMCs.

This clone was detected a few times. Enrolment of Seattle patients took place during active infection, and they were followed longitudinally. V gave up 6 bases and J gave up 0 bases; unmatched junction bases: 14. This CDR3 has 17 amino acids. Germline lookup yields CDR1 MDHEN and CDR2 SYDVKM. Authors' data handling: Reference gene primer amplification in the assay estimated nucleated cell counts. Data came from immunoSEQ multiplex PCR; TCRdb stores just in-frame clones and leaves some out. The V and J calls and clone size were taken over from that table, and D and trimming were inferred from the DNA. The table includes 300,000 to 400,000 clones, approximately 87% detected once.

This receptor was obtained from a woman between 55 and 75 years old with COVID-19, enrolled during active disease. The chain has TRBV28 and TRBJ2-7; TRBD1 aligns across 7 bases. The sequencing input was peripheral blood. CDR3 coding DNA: TGTGCCAGCAGCAAACTCCTAACTGGGACAGACTCCTACGAGCAGTACTTC. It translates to CASSKLLTGTDSYEQYF.